Detailed here is one TCR beta chain. Antigen: not known. TCRdb reanalysed the 5' RACE reads using MiXCR and keeps one entry per CDR3 protein. The data show some 600,000 distinct CDR3 sequences, with around 12% seen just once and 14% to 15% held by the top ten. These data are taken from a study of T cells after yellow fever vaccination. General study findings and limits: Although most clonotypes did not, a small share appeared in both CD4 and CD8 compartments.

This CDR3 comprises 15 residues. Germline V lookup: CDR1 SGHRS, CDR2 YFSETQ. With 0 bases clipped from V and 8 bases from J, the junction kept 8 bases outside the gene matches. The TCR comes from a man aged 25 to 40 who received the YFV17D yellow fever vaccine. Sequenced here: PBMCs, sampled on the day of the yellow fever booster vaccination. The rearrangement links TRBV5-1 to TRBJ2-1; TRBD2 matches 7 bases. The CDR3 protein is CASSLGETSNDEQFF. The CDR3 DNA reads TGCGCCAGCAGCTTGGGCGAGACTAGCAACGATGAGCAGTTCTTC.